This TCR beta chain was obtained from a study of T cells in localized non-small cell lung cancer. Overall study results and limits: In uninvolved adjacent lung, T cell clonality reached its highest value, exceeding tumor.

V shed 1 base and J shed 4 bases, with 13 bases lying between them. The CDR3 is 15 amino acids. CDR1 is SGHTA, CDR2 FQGNSA, per germline. TCRdb's table, derived via immunoSEQ multiplex PCR, lists solely in-frame clones and lacks some. Found here are about 52,000 clones, roughly 75% of them singletons; the top ten hold around 4.5%. Notes on this clone: Its cognate antigen is unknown.

The rearrangement uses TRBV7-2 and TRBJ1-2; possible D gene TRBD1, 5 bases. The starting material was PBMCs, obtained before any cancer treatment. This receptor was obtained from a woman aged 40-69 years with stage II lung adenocarcinoma. CDR3 in amino acids: CASSLVTGRPYGYTF. The CDR3 nucleotides are TGTGCCAGCAGCTTAGTGACGGGACGTCCCTATGGCTACACCTTC.